There are a few counts of the clone carrying this TCR beta chain. The antigen remains unidentified. The entry originates in a study of T cell repertoires in cytomegalovirus infection. Study summary: TCR beta signatures that were public indicated CMV infection and matching HLA type.

Whole-study findings and limits: The study identified carriers of CMV plus the relevant HLA from cumulative public TCR beta family frequency. HLA-C-restricted CMV-specific TCR beta clonotypes were dominant in the ex vivo response.

TCRdb redid the calling of the reads with MiXCR, one entry per CDR3 protein. The table has hundreds of thousands of distinct CDR3 sequences, 8% to 10% seen once. This CDR3 has 15 amino acids. Germline trimming cut 5 bases from V and 7 bases from J; bases unmatched to any gene: 7. CDR1 is MNHEY and CDR2 is SVGAGI in the germline V gene. The origin of this receptor is a human donor in good health (CMV status not recorded). Some clones in this sample may be carry-over from other donors' samples. Sample: PBMCs. The chain is built from TRBV6-5 and TRBJ2-1; 11 bases fit TRBD1. CDR3 bases: TGTGCCAGCAGTCGGGACAGGGGGGAGGGGAATGAGCAGTTCTTC. As protein: CASSRDRGEGNEQFF.